This TCR beta chain was retrieved from a study of Ad26.COV2.S vaccination and SARS-CoV-2 variants. Across the whole study: Trial arm assignment for the donor was COV1001 Ad26.COV2.S. Findings and caveats of the study: Total T cell responses may have been underestimated by the TCR breadth and depth analyses.

This clone was picked up many times. Its antigen is not identified. There are 14 residues in the CDR3. Trimming at V came to 1 base and at J to 6 bases, leaving 4 bases not matched to a gene. CDR1 SNHLY and CDR2 FYNNEI come from the germline V gene. Only in-frame clones appear in the TCRdb table, and some are missing; sequencing was by immunoSEQ multiplex PCR. The sample lists around 300,000 clones, about 88% occurring once. The treatment here: 15 to 20 received Ad26.COV2.S at low or high dose, single or two shots; about 5 received placebo; per-sample allocation not given. Day 63 after the first vaccine or placebo injection was the time point for sampling.

The origin of this receptor is a person aged 18-60 years who received the Ad26.COV2.S COVID-19 vaccine or a placebo. The rearrangement links TRBV2 to TRBJ2-7, with TRBD2 matching over 9 bases. Here the sequenced sample was peripheral blood, taken in a trial of Ad26.COV2.S vaccine versus placebo. CDR3 bases: TGTGCCAGCAGTGAAGGCGGGAGGGCCTTCGAGCAGTACTTC. It is translated as CASSEGGRAFEQYF.